These 12 T cell receptor beta chains were all obtained from the same sample, sequenced in a study of blood T cell repertoires in COVID-19. Here immunoSEQ multiplex PCR was the method, and the copy in TCRdb shows in-frame clones only, minus some. The sample consists of roughly 170,000 clones, roughly 84% of them appearing once. The sequenced material came from peripheral blood. These receptors all stem from a woman between 45 and 65 years old with COVID-19, enrolled during active disease.

The rearrangement joins TRBV3-1 (or the pseudogene TRBV3-2) to TRBJ2-7; D unresolved. CDR1 is LGHDT, CDR2 YNNKEL, per germline (reference sequence). The length of the CDR3 is 13 residues. Trimming removed 6 bases from V and 0 bases from J, with 9 bases in between. CDR3 protein: CASRYASSYEQYF. DNA of the CDR3: TGTGCCAGCAGATACGCGAGCTCCTACGAGCAGTACTTC.

V gene TRBV7-9 combines with J gene TRBJ2-7; 8 bases line up with TRBD1. Trimming at V came to 5 bases and at J to 2 bases, leaving 5 bases not matched to a gene. The CDR3 has 14 amino acids. Germline assignment: CDR1 SEHNR and CDR2 FQNEAQ (reference sequence). The CDR3 nucleotides read TGTGCCAGCAGCCCACAGGGGGTTCCCTACGAGCAGTACTTC. Amino acids: CASSPQGVPYEQYF.

This chain links TRBV5-6 with TRBJ1-4; the D gene is possibly TRBD1 (6 bases). The V end was cut by 4 bases, the J end by 8 bases, with 12 bases between. The germline CDR1 and CDR2 sequences are SGHDT and YYEEEE. This CDR3 region has 13 residues. In nucleotides, the CDR3 is TGTGCCAGCAGCAAGGGGACACAAGAAAAACTGTTTTTT. Translation: CASSKGTQEKLFF.

The chain uses TRBV2 and TRBJ2-7; D perhaps matches TRBD2 (5 bases). With 3 bases removed from V and 1 base from J, the gap between germline ends came to 7 bases. CDR3 size: 13 residues. Per germline, CDR1 SNHLY and CDR2 FYNNEI. The DNA for the CDR3 is TGTGCCAGCAGTGAGGAGGTATCCTACGAGCAGTACTTC. Translation: CASSEEVSYEQYF.

The count of this clone is one. The rearrangement joins TRBV29-1 to TRBJ2-7, with D perhaps TRBD2 (7 bases). Trimming pared 3 bases from V and 7 bases from J, leaving 16 bases between. The CDR3 runs 13 residues. The germline CDR1 and CDR2 sequences are SQVTM and ANQGSEA. CDR3 sequence: CSVDAGAGGEQYF. CDR3 DNA: TGCAGCGTTGACGCGGGGGCTGGAGGGGAGCAGTACTTC.

V and J are TRBV28 and TRBJ1-2, with TRBD1 as a possible D gene (5 bases). Trimming took off 3 bases at V and 8 bases at J, with 16 bases between the two ends. This CDR3 contains 14 residues. Germline V gene sequence: CDR1 MDHEN, CDR2 SYDVKM. The CDR3 spells CASSFRFGGTGYTF. CDR3 nucleotides: TGTGCCAGCAGTTTCAGATTTGGGGGGACGGGCTACACCTTC.

The chain recombines TRBV7-2 with TRBJ2-3; a weak D match, TRBD1 (6 bases). V gave up 1 base and J gave up 5 bases, with 13 bases separating them. Germline CDR1 and CDR2: SGHTA and FQGNSA. The CDR3 has 15 residues. CDR3 amino acids: CASSLELGALDTQYF. CDR3 DNA: TGTGCCAGCAGCTTAGAATTGGGGGCCCTAGATACGCAGTATTTT.

This sequence joins TRBV4-1 and TRBJ1-2; 11 nucleotides line up with TRBD1. Germline V gene data show CDR1 as MGHRA and CDR2 as YSYEKL. CDR3 length: 13 amino acids. Trimming took 0 bases from V and 14 from J; bases not matched to a gene: 5. The CDR3 reads CASSQEGQGVRTF. The CDR3 DNA reads as TGCGCCAGCAGCCAAGAGGGACAGGGGGTTCGGACCTTC.

The chain links TRBV6-5 to TRBJ2-7, with D perhaps TRBD1 (6 bases). This CDR3 spans 12 amino acids. CDR1 MNHEY and CDR2 SVGAGI come from the germline V gene. V was trimmed by 9 bases and J by 6 bases, leaving 15 bases between them. CDR3 bases: TGTGCCAGTCGGGACACGGGGAGCGAGCAGTACTTC. Translated, it gives CASRDTGSEQYF.

The V call is TRBV5-6, the J call TRBJ2-5; 9 bases are shared with TRBD1. Germline V gene lookup returns CDR1 SGHDT and CDR2 YYEEEE. With 0 bases clipped from V and 4 bases from J, the junction kept 7 bases outside the gene matches. The length of the CDR3 is 16 residues. CDR3 DNA sequence: TGTGCCAGCAGCTTGGTATCGGGACAGGGAGGAGAGACCCAGTACTTC. Amino acids: CASSLVSGQGGETQYF. The full variable domain, in which reference TRBV5-6 and TRBJ2-5 provide the parts outside the CDR3, is DAGVTQSPTHLIKTRGQQVTLRCSPKSGHDTVSWYQQALGQGPQFIFQYYEEEERQRGNFPDRFSGHQFPNYSSELNVNALLLGDSALYLCASSLVSGQGGETQYFGPGTRLLVL.

The J gene is TRBJ2-7, the V gene TRBV19; 11 bases match TRBD2. Germline V gene lookup returns CDR1 LNHDA and CDR2 SQIVND (reference sequence). The CDR3 is 15 amino acids. Trimming at V came to 5 bases and at J to 4 bases, leaving 7 bases not matched to a gene. The CDR3 nucleotides are TGTGCCAGTAGTCCCCCTAGCGGGGGGAGGTACGAGCAGTACTTC. Its translation is CASSPPSGGRYEQYF.

The count of this clone is one. The chain employs TRBV12-3 or TRBV12-4 and TRBJ2-1; D uncertain. Trimming stripped 8 bases from V and 0 bases from J, with 8 bases between. The length of the CDR3 is 13 residues. CDR3 DNA: TGTGCCAGCGGAGTGAGCTCCTACAATGAGCAGTTCTTC. It specifies CASGVSSYNEQFF.